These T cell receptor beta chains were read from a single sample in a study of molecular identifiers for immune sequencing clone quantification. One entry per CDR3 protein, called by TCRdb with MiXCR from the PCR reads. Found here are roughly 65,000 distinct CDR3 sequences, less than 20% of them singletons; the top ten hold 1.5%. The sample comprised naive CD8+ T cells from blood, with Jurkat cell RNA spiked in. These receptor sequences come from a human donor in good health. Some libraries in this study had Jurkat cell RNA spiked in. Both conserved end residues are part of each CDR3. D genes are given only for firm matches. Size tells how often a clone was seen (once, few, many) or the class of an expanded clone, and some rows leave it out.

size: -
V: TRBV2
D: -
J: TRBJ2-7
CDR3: CASNLMGETYEQCF
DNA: TGTGCCAGCAATCTCATGGGCGAGACCTACGAGCAGTGCTTC

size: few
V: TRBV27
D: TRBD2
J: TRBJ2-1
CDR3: CASSPGTSGFIYNEQFF
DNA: TGTGCCAGCAGTCCGGGGACTAGCGGGTTTATTTACAATGAGCAGTTCTTC

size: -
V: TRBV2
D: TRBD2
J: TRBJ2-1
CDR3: CASNPSGSGSYNEQFF
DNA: TGTGCCAGCAACCCTAGCGGGAGCGGGTCCTACAATGAGCAGTTCTTC

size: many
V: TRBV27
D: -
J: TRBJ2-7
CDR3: CASSLSANYEQYF
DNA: TGTGCCAGCAGTTTGTCGGCCAACTACGAGCAGTACTTC

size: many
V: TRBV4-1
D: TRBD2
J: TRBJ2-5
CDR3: CASSQDQVTSGRAGETQYF
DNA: TGCGCCAGCAGCCAAGATCAAGTGACTAGCGGGAGGGCTGGAGAGACCCAGTACTTC

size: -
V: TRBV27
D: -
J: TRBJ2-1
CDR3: CASSSQLEGRFF
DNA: TGTGCCAGCAGTTCGCAGTTAGAAGGGCGGTTCTTC

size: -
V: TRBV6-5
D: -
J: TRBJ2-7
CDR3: CASSFGDGDYEQYF
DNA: TGTGCCAGCAGTTTCGGGGACGGAGACTACGAGCAGTACTTC

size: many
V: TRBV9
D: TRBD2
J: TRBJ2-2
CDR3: CASSPPTKREQGGELFF
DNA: TGTGCCAGCAGCCCCCCCACAAAGCGGGAGCAAGGCGGGGAGCTGTTTTTT

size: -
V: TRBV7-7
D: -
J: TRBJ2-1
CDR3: CASSFRTGVGDEQFF
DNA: TGTGCTAGCAGCTTTCGAACGGGAGTAGGCGATGAGCAGTTCTTC

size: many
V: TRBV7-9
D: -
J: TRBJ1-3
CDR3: CASSRNTIYF
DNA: TGTGCCAGCAGTCGAAACACCATATATTTT

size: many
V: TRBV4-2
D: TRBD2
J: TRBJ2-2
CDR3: CASSQEVVAGGGAGELFF
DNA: TGTGCCAGCAGCCAAGAAGTTGTCGCGGGAGGAGGGGCCGGGGAGCTGTTTTTT

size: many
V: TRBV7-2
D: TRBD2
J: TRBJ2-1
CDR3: CASSFLADAYNEQFF
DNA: TGTGCCAGCAGCTTTCTAGCGGACGCCTACAATGAGCAGTTCTTC

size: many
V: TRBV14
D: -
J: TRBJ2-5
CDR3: CASSPLNSETQYF
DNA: TGTGCCAGCAGCCCGCTGAATTCAGAGACCCAGTACTTC

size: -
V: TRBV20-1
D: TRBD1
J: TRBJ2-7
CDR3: CSARQPGPGQTRYEQYF
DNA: TGCAGTGCTAGACAACCCGGCCCGGGACAGACAAGATACGAGCAGTACTTC

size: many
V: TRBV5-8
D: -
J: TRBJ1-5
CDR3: CASSYGIVRDPDQPQHF
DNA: TGTGCCAGCAGCTATGGAATAGTCAGGGATCCCGATCAGCCCCAGCATTTT

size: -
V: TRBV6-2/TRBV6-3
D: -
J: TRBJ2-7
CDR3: CAGSYDFRSYEQYF
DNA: TGTGCCGGCAGTTACGACTTTCGCTCCTACGAGCAGTACTTC

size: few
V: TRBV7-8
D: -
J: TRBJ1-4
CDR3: CASSRETAGRSNEKLFF
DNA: TGTGCCAGCAGCCGAGAAACCGCGGGACGGTCTAATGAAAAACTGTTTTTT

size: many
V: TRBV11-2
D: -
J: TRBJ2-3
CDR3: CASSLGHGNPTDTQYF
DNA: TGTGCCAGCAGCTTAGGCCATGGGAACCCCACAGATACGCAGTATTTT

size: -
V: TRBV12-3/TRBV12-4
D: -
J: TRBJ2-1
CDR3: CASSLLGAEQFF
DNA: TGTGCCAGCAGTTTGTTAGGAGCTGAGCAGTTCTTC

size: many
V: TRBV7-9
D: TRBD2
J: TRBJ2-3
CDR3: CASSSHAGLAGGFLTDTQYF
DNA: TGTGCCAGCAGCTCCCACGCCGGACTAGCGGGAGGGTTTTTGACAGATACGCAGTATTTT

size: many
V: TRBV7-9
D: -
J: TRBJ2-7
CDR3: CASSSTGKTYEQYF
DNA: TGTGCCAGCAGCTCGACAGGTAAAACCTACGAGCAGTACTTC

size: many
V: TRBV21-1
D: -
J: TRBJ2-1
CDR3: CASSTWLTDNYNEQFF
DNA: TGTGCCAGCAGCACGTGGCTTACCGACAACTACAATGAGCAGTTCTTC

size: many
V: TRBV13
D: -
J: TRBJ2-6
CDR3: CASSLLGSGANVLTF
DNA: TGTGCCAGCAGCTTACTAGGGTCTGGGGCCAACGTCCTGACTTTC

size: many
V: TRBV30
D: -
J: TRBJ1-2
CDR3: CAWSEVYGYTF
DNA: TGTGCCTGGAGTGAAGTCTATGGCTACACCTTC

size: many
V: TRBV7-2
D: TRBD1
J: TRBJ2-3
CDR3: CASSSKDRGFTDTQYF
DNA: TGTGCCAGCAGCTCAAAAGACAGGGGTTTTACAGATACGCAGTATTTT

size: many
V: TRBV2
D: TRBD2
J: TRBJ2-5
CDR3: CASSEWAQGLAGEETQYF
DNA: TGTGCCAGCAGTGAATGGGCGCAGGGACTAGCGGGGGAAGAGACCCAGTACTTC

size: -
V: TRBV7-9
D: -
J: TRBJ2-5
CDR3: CASMAGGETQYF
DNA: TGTGCCAGCATGGCAGGGGGGGAGACCCAGTACTTC

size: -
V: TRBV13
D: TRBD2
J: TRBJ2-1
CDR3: CTSSPISGGSYNEQFF
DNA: TGTACCAGCAGCCCTATTAGCGGGGGCTCCTACAATGAGCAGTTCTTC

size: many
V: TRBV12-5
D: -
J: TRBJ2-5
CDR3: CASGLVQRGETQYF
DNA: TGTGCTAGTGGTTTGGTACAAAGGGGGGAGACCCAGTACTTC

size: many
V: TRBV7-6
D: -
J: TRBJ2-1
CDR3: CASSLTQPSVLRGLYEQFF
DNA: TGTGCCAGCAGCCTCACCCAGCCGTCGGTCTTGAGAGGCCTGTATGAGCAGTTCTTC

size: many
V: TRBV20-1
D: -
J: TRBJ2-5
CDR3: CSAMPPGPGETQYF
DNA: TGCAGTGCTATGCCACCCGGACCTGGGGAGACCCAGTACTTC

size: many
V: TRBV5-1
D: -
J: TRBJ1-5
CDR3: CASSLEVVDNQPQHF
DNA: TGCGCCAGCAGCTTGGAGGTGGTGGACAATCAGCCCCAGCATTTT

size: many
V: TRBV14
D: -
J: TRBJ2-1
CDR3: CASSHRLTSGPYNEQFF
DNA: TGTGCCAGCAGCCACAGACTCACCAGCGGACCTTACAATGAGCAGTTCTTC

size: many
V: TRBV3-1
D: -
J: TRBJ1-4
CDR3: CASSQGAGRNDGEKLFF
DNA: TGTGCCAGCAGCCAAGGGGCAGGGCGGAACGACGGTGAAAAACTGTTTTTT

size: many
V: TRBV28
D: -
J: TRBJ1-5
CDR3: CASSIGTTSYNQPQHF
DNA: TGTGCCAGCAGTATAGGGACAACAAGTTACAATCAGCCCCAGCATTTT

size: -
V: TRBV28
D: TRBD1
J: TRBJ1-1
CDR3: CASSLLQGQTEAFF
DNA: TGTGCCAGCAGCTTATTACAGGGGCAAACTGAAGCTTTCTTT

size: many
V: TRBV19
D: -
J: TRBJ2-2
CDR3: CASSPGAAGELFF
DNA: TGTGCCAGTAGTCCCGGGGCTGCCGGGGAGCTGTTTTTT

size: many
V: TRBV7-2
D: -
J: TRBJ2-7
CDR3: CASSLIRVENLEQYF
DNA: TGTGCCAGCAGCTTAATTAGGGTAGAAAATTTGGAGCAGTACTTC

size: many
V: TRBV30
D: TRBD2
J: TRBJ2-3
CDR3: CAWSLAGFGTDTQYF
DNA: TGTGCCTGGAGTTTAGCGGGGTTTGGCACAGATACGCAGTATTTT

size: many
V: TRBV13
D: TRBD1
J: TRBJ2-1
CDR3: CASSNRGEGFNEQFF
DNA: TGTGCCAGCAGCAACAGGGGCGAGGGTTTCAATGAGCAGTTCTTC

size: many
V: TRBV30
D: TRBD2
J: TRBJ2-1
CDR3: CAWSPGTSGTGYNEQFF
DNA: TGTGCCTGGAGTCCCGGGACTAGCGGGACGGGATACAATGAGCAGTTCTTC

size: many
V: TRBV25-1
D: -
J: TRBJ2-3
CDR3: CASSEYPSTRKCTDTQYF
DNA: TGTGCCAGCAGTGAATATCCCTCAACTCGGAAATGCACAGATACGCAGTATTTT

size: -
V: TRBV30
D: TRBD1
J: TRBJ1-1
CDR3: CAWNPGQGAETFF
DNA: TGCGCCTGGAACCCGGGACAGGGGGCTGAAACTTTCTTT

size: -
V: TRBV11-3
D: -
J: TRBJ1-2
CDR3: CASSLARNPYGYTF
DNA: TGTGCCAGCAGCTTAGCCAGGAACCCCTATGGCTACACCTTC

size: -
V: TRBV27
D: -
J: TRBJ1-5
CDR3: CDSSLFGNQPQHF
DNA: TGTGACAGCAGTTTGTTCGGCAACCAGCCCCAGCATTTT

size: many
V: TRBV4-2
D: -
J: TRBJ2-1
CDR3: CASSRAGPYNEQFF
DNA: TGTGCCAGCAGCCGGGCGGGGCCCTACAATGAGCAGTTCTTC

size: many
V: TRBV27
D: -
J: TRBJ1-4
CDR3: CASSLSPFNEKLFF
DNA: TGTGCCAGCAGTTTAAGTCCCTTTAATGAAAAACTGTTTTTT

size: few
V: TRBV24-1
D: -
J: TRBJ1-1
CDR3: CATRDRRMNTEAFF
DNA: TGTGCCACAAGAGACAGGAGAATGAACACTGAAGCTTTCTTT

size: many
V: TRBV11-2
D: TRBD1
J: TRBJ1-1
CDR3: CASRPGQGAMELAAAFF
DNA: TGTGCCAGCAGACCTGGTCAGGGGGCGATGGAGTTAGCCGCAGCTTTCTTT

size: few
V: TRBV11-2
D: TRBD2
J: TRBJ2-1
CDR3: CASSFFGTSRYNEQFF
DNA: TGTGCCAGCAGCTTTTTTGGGACTAGCCGATACAATGAGCAGTTCTTC

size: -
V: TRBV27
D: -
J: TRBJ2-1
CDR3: CASSSSGPAYNEQFF
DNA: TGTGCCAGCAGCTCCTCGGGACCGGCCTACAATGAGCAGTTCTTC

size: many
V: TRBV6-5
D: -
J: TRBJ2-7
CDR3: CASSYSERPYEQYF
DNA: TGTGCCAGCAGTTACTCGGAACGTCCTTACGAGCAGTACTTC

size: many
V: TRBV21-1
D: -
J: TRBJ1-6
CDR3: CASSKEVEGQYNSPLHF
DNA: TGTGCCAGCAGCAAAGAAGTGGAGGGACAGTATAATTCACCCCTCCACTTT

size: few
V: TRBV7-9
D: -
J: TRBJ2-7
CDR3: CASSQSPLPTYEQYF
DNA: TGTGCCAGCAGCCAAAGTCCGCTACCAACCTACGAGCAGTACTTC

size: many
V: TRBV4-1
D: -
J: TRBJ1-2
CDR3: CASSGEGLSYGYTF
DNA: TGCGCCAGCAGCGGGGAGGGTTTGAGCTATGGCTACACCTTC

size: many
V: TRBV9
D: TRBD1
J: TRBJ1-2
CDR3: CASSVQGTVAYRYTF
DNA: TGTGCCAGCAGCGTCCAAGGGACAGTTGCTTATCGCTACACCTTC